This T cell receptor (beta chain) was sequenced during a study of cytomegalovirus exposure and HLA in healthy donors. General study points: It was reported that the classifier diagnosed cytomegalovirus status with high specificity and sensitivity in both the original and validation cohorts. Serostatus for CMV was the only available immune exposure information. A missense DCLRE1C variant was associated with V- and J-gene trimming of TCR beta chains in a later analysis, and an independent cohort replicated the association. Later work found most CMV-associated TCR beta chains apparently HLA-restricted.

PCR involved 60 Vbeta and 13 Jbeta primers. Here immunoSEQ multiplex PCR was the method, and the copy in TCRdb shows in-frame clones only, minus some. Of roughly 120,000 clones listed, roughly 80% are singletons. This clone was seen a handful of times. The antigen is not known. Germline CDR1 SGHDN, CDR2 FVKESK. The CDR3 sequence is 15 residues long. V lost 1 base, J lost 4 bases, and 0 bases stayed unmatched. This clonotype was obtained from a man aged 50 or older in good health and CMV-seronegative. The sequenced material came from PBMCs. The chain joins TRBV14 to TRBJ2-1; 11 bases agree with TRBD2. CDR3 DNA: TGTGCCAGCAGCCAAGCTAGCGGGGGGTACAATGAGCAGTTCTTC. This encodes CASSQASGGYNEQFF.